Listed here are 29 T cell receptor beta chains from one sample, sequenced in a study of blood T cells in healthy people across ages. Alongside a J-beta primer mix, a sample-barcoded 5' primer served in a second PCR lasting about 7 to 11 cycles. TCRdb re-analysed the 5' RACE reads in MiXCR, keeping a single row per CDR3 protein. The table records about 650,000 distinct CDR3 sequences, under 65% of them present only once. The sequenced sample consisted of blood. The receptors stem from a woman older than 75 in good health.

The chain is built from TRBV20-1 and TRBJ2-4, with no clear D. The length of the CDR3 is 13 residues. CDR1 is DFQATT and CDR2 is SNEGSKA in the germline V gene (reference sequence). V gave up 0 bases and J gave up 9 bases, with 12 bases separating them. The CDR3: CSARDRMQAIQYF. CDR3 bases: TGCAGTGCTAGAGACAGAATGCAGGCCATTCAGTACTTC.

The CDR3 is CASSVGGIQYF. In DNA, the CDR3 is TGTGCCAGCAGTGTCGGCGGCATTCAGTACTTC. This chain connects TRBV28 to TRBJ2-4, with D hard to call. Per the germline V gene, CDR1 is MDHEN and CDR2 is SYDVKM. Trimming stripped 5 bases from V and 9 bases from J, with 8 bases between. The CDR3 totals 11 residues.

Of note for this clonotype: An end of the junction differs from the germline gene, which may be a read error. The genes are TRBV5-1 and TRBJ2-7, with 10 bases aligning to TRBD2. There are 16 residues in the CDR3. CDR1 is SGHRS and CDR2 is YFSETQ in the germline V gene. The CDR3, as DNA: TGCGCCAGCAGCAGTGGGACTAGCGCACTAGTGAGCGAGCGGTACTTC. Translation gives CASSSGTSALVSERYF.

This clonotype was picked up a small number of times. V is TRBV5-1 and J is TRBJ2-1; D is possibly TRBD2 (6 bases). The CDR3 has 15 residues. Germline assignment: CDR1 SGHRS and CDR2 YFSETQ. Trimming pared 0 bases from V and 6 bases from J, leaving 13 bases between. CDR3 nucleotides: TGCGCCAGCAGCTTGGTGGGGCGGGATTTCAATGAGCAGTTCTTC. Translation: CASSLVGRDFNEQFF.

This clonotype appeared a few times. V gene TRBV29-1 combines with J gene TRBJ1-1; no clear D gene. The CDR3 extends over 13 amino acids. Germline-derived CDR1 and CDR2 are SQVTM and ANQGSEA. Trimming cost V 2 bases and J 0 bases, with 7 bases left between them. CDR3 sequence (DNA): TGCAGCGTTGAAAGGGTAATGAACACTGAAGCTTTCTTT. Its protein is CSVERVMNTEAFF.

A note on this clonotype: Possible read error: a much larger clone is one base away. The chain links TRBV6-2 or TRBV6-3 to TRBJ2-5, with 7 positions matching TRBD1. The CDR3 runs to 17 residues. The germline CDR1 and CDR2 sequences are MNHEY and SVGEGT. The ends lost 4 bases at V and 1 base at J; junction bases unmatched: 12. The CDR3 DNA follows: TGTGCCAGCAGTTCCTCCCCCGTGACAGGGACCCAAGAGACCCAGTACTTC. It translates to CASSSSPVTGTQETQYF.

The rearrangement uses TRBV20-1 and TRBJ2-7, with 7 bases matching TRBD1. The germline V gene has CDR1 DFQATT and CDR2 SNEGSKA (reference sequence). The V gene end was trimmed by 3 bases and the J gene end by 2 bases; junction bases not matched to a gene: 7. This CDR3 region has 14 residues. The CDR3 sequence is CSARQGDVTYEQYF. The CDR3 DNA is TGCAGTGCTAGGCAGGGGGACGTGACCTACGAGCAGTACTTC.

In regard to this clonotype: A read error is the likely source, as a far larger clone sits one nucleotide away. The chain links TRBV6-2 or TRBV6-3 to TRBJ2-1; 8 positions agree with TRBD2. The germline V gene has CDR1 MNHEY and CDR2 SVGEGT. This CDR3 comprises 15 residues. CDR3 amino acids: CASSRSGGSYSEQFF. The CDR3 bases are TGTGCCAGCAGTAGGAGCGGGGGCTCCTACAGTGAGCAGTTCTTC.

The chain has TRBV6-4 and TRBJ2-1; D possibly corresponds to TRBD2 (7 bases). The CDR3 sequence is 14 residues long. Trimming shortened V by 5 bases and J by 7 bases, and 15 bases separated the two germline ends. Germline loops: CDR1 MRHNA, CDR2 SNTAGT. This chain's CDR3 is CASSRGGGLNEQFF. CDR3 DNA sequence: TGTGCCAGCAGTAGGGGGGGCGGTTTGAATGAGCAGTTCTTC.

This clonotype was observed at least ten times. DNA for the CDR3: TGTGCCACCAGTGCGGTAGCGCCAGATACGCAGTATTTT. Its translation is CATSAVAPDTQYF. J is TRBJ2-3 and V is TRBV24-1; weak D call: TRBD2 (5 bases). From germline, CDR1 is KGHDR and CDR2 SFDVKD. This CDR3 comprises 13 residues. V lost 5 bases and J lost 4, with 9 bases in between.

This clonotype was recorded a few times. The rearrangement joins TRBV15 to TRBJ2-1; the D is unclear. From germline, CDR1 is LNHNV and CDR2 YYDKDF (reference sequence). Trimming took 0 bases from V and 5 from J, leaving 2 bases between them. This CDR3 is 12 amino acids long. The CDR3 spells CATSRDHNEQFF. CDR3 coding DNA: TGTGCCACCAGCAGAGACCACAATGAGCAGTTCTTC. The variable domain in full, with the rest retrieved from reference TRBV15 and TRBJ2-1, is DAMVIQNPRYQVTQFGKPVTLSCSQTLNHNVMYWYQQKSSQAPKLLFHYYDKDFNNEADTPDNFQSRRPNTSFCFLDIRSPGLGDTAMYLCATSRDHNEQFFGPGTRLTVL.

Of note for this clonotype: A much larger clonotype is one base distant, so this may be a read error. The chain couples TRBV18 to TRBJ2-3; TRBD2 agrees at 11 bases. Looked up from germline, CDR1 is KGHSH and CDR2 is LQKENI. The CDR3 runs 15 residues. With 2 bases clipped from V and 5 bases from J, the junction kept 3 bases outside the gene matches. CDR3 bases: TGTGCCAGCTCACCAGCTAGCGGGGGGCGAGATACGCAGTATTTT. Its translation: CASSPASGGRDTQYF.

This clonotype appeared a few times. The chain links TRBV3-1 to TRBJ1-5, with 7 bases lining up with TRBD1. J was trimmed by 4 bases and V by 0 bases; bases with no gene match: 15. This CDR3 has 19 residues. Germline V gene sequence: CDR1 LGHDT, CDR2 YNNKEL (reference sequence). CDR3 amino acids: CASSQDFPGQYISNQPQHF. Here the CDR3 DNA reads TGTGCCAGCAGCCAAGATTTTCCGGGACAGTATATCTCTAATCAGCCCCAGCATTTT.

This clonotype occurred a few times. V and J are TRBV20-1 and TRBJ2-2; TRBD2 aligns across 16 bases. Germline V gene data show CDR1 as DFQATT and CDR2 as SNEGSKA (reference sequence). The CDR3 contains 18 residues. V dropped 3 bases and J dropped 3; count of bases not matched to a gene: 7. CDR3 sequence: CSARGSGTSGRDTGELFF. CDR3 coding DNA: TGCAGTGCTAGGGGCTCCGGGACTAGCGGGAGGGACACCGGGGAGCTGTTTTTT.

This clonotype was observed once. The V call is TRBV5-5, the J call TRBJ2-1; D is unclear. The V gene's germline CDR1 is SGHKS and CDR2 YYEKEE (reference sequence). Trimming removed 0 bases at V and 5 bases at J, with 9 bases between. The CDR3 totals 14 residues. CDR3 coding DNA: TGTGCCAGCAGCTTGGCCGACCCCAACAATGAGCAGTTCTTC. Protein sequence: CASSLADPNNEQFF.

Regarding this clonotype: Just one base apart from a much larger clone, this may be a read error. The chain couples TRBV7-2 to TRBJ1-6; perhaps TRBD1 as D (6 bases). Germline V gene sequence: CDR1 SGHTA, CDR2 FQGNSA. The CDR3 is 17 amino acids. CDR3 in DNA: TGTGCCAGCAGCATCACAGGGACGAGCTCCTATAATCCACCCCTCCACTTT. Translated: CASSITGTSSYNPPLHF.

This rearrangement joins TRBV20-1 to TRBJ2-2, with 9 bases lining up with TRBD1. V lost 0 bases and J lost 3; bases outside the gene matches: 2. CDR1 is DFQATT and CDR2 is SNEGSKA in the germline V gene (reference sequence). The CDR3 contains 15 residues. As DNA, the CDR3 is TGCAGTGCTAGAGATTGGACAGGGGACACCGGGGAGCTGTTTTTT. Translation: CSARDWTGDTGELFF.

This clonotype appeared once. J is TRBJ2-6 and V is TRBV28, with 7 bases lining up with TRBD2. The CDR3 has 16 residues. Germline CDR1 MDHEN, CDR2 SYDVKM. V was pared by 6 bases and J by 2 bases, with 7 bases of the junction left unmatched. CDR3 in DNA: TGTGCCAGCAGCTCCCCAGGGAGGGCTGGGGCCAACGTCCTGACTTTC. It yields the protein CASSSPGRAGANVLTF.

The chain combines TRBV10-3 with TRBJ2-1; no clear D gene. V was cut by 0 bases and J by 10 bases, with 10 bases left in between. There are 13 residues in the CDR3. The V gene's germline CDR1 is ENHRY and CDR2 SYGVKD. CDR3 DNA: TGTGCCATCAGTGAGTCTGCCCCTGAAGAGCAGTTCTTC. It yields the protein CAISESAPEEQFF.

The chain employs TRBV6-6 and TRBJ2-7, with D hard to call. CDR1 is MNHNY, CDR2 SVGAGI, per germline (reference sequence). V was trimmed by 5 bases and J by 3 bases, leaving 11 bases between them. The CDR3 has 13 amino acids. The CDR3, as DNA: TGTGCCAGCAGTAAAACGGGCGTCTACGAGCAGTACTTC. Its protein product is CASSKTGVYEQYF.

A word on this clonotype: One base away lies a much larger clone, so this may be a sequencing read error. The CDR3 reads CSVPDGGGEQYF. The CDR3 DNA is TGCAGCGTCCCGGACGGGGGCGGCGAGCAGTACTTC. This rearrangement joins TRBV29-1 to TRBJ2-7; perhaps D is TRBD1 or TRBD2 (6 bases each). V lost 6 bases, J lost 6 bases, and 15 bases lay in between. CDR3 length: 12 residues. CDR1 is SQVTM and CDR2 is ANQGSEA in the germline V gene.

This clonotype was picked up many times. The chain has TRBV25-1 and TRBJ2-4; no clear D gene. V was clipped by 4 bases and J by 3 bases, with 16 bases between them. This CDR3 spans 16 amino acids. Looked up from germline, CDR1 is MGHDK and CDR2 is SYGVNS. CDR3 sequence (DNA): TGTGCCAGCAGTGTTGGGAACTTCTGGGGCAAAAACATTCAGTACTTC. This sequence encodes CASSVGNFWGKNIQYF. Looking up the rest from reference TRBV25-1 and TRBJ2-4 gives the full variable domain: EADIYQTPRYLVIGTGKKITLECSQTMGHDKMYWYQQDPGMELHLIHYSYGVNSTEKGDLSSESTVSRIRTEHFPLTLESARPSHTSQYLCASSVGNFWGKNIQYFGAGTRLSVL.

The chain joins TRBV30 to TRBJ2-3; perhaps D is TRBD1 or TRBD2 (6 bases each). The CDR3 is 13 amino acids. The V and J ends lost 5 bases and 2 bases respectively, with 11 bases between them. Germline CDR1 is GTSNPN and CDR2 is SVGIG (reference sequence). CDR3 sequence: CAWGTGATDTQYF. The CDR3 DNA is TGTGCCTGGGGAACGGGGGCCACAGATACGCAGTATTTT.

The chain is built from TRBV6-1 and TRBJ2-3, with D possibly being TRBD2 (5 bases). CDR1 is MNHNS and CDR2 is SASEGT in the germline V gene. This CDR3 is 14 amino acids long. V was shortened by 2 bases and J by 3 bases, with 9 bases between the two germline ends. CDR3 nucleotides: TGTGCCAGCAGTGAATACCTAGCAACAGATACGCAGTATTTT. It encodes CASSEYLATDTQYF.

This clonotype was seen a few times. V usage is TRBV29-1 and J usage is TRBJ1-4; no clear D. Germline CDR1 and CDR2: SQVTM and ANQGSEA. The CDR3 length is 13 residues. The ends were cut back, 7 bases at V and 0 bases at J, with 9 bases in the middle. CDR3 bases: TGCAGCGCTGGGGTCACAACTAATGAAAAACTGTTTTTT. Translated: CSAGVTTNEKLFF.

The J gene is TRBJ2-5, the V gene TRBV7-3, with TRBD1 as a possible D gene (5 bases). This CDR3 is 15 amino acids long. The germline V gene encodes CDR1 SGHTA and CDR2 FQGTGA. V was clipped by 2 bases and J by 11 bases, with 21 bases between them. Here the CDR3 DNA reads TGTGCCAGCAGCTTAGGAGTCCAGGGATACAATGAGCAGTACTTC. Translation: CASSLGVQGYNEQYF.

This clonotype was found many times. This chain connects TRBV20-1 to TRBJ1-4; tentatively, D is TRBD1 (6 bases). The V end was cut by 5 bases, the J end by 0 bases, with 13 bases between. This CDR3 comprises 15 residues. The germline V gene has CDR1 DFQATT and CDR2 SNEGSKA (reference sequence). The CDR3 DNA sequence: TGCAGTGCTGACCCGGACAGCACAACTAATGAAAAACTGTTTTTT. It yields the protein CSADPDSTTNEKLFF.

This clonotype was seen repeatedly, ten times or more. The chain recombines TRBV5-1 with TRBJ2-1, with 7 bases identical to TRBD1. CDR3 length: 18 amino acids. Germline CDR1 reads SGHRS; CDR2 reads YFSETQ. V shed 0 bases and J 5 bases; nucleotides not matched to a gene: 14. The CDR3 nucleotides are TGCGCCAGCAGCTTGGCCAGCACGACAGGGCCCGTTCACAATGAGCAGTTCTTC. Amino acid sequence: CASSLASTTGPVHNEQFF.

The chain uses TRBV10-3 and TRBJ2-5; D remains unclear. Trimming removed 10 bases at V and 11 bases at J, with 20 bases between. Germline assignment: CDR1 ENHRY and CDR2 SYGVKD. The CDR3 runs to 12 residues. The CDR3 is CATSESSSGQYF. In DNA form, the CDR3 reads TGTGCCACTAGTGAGTCGTCGAGTGGGCAGTACTTC.